One T cell receptor beta chain is described in this entry. In this sample, this clone turned up once. There is no known antigen for this receptor. Base quality data are lacking; no much larger clone is found one base away. Reading the label with the study, this specimen's treatment or condition is: over 15 received Ad26.COV2.S at low or high dose, single or two shots; about 5 received placebo; per-sample allocation not given. For vaccine and placebo recipients, the sequenced repertoires came from samples collected on day 63 after the first injection. In Cohort 1b, 25 or so adults aged 18-55 years were enrolled at a single site in Boston, USA, between 29 July and 7 August 2020. Ad26.COV2.S was a replication-incompetent adenovirus type 26 vector expressing a prefusion-stabilized SARS-CoV-2 spike protein from the original Wuhan strain. The record originates from a study of Ad26.COV2.S vaccination and SARS-CoV-2 variants listed by TCRdb under 2021. Some background on the complete study: Vaccine-arm donors were drawn from COV1001, a multicentre, randomized, double-blind, placebo-controlled phase I-IIa trial of Ad26.COV2.S in healthy adults. Ad26.COV2.S was administered intramuscularly at 5 x 10^10 or 1 x 10^11 viral particles, either as a single shot or as two shots given 56 days apart. TCRbeta repertoire sequencing was used to assess the specificity and breadth of SARS-CoV-2-reactive T cell receptors after Ad26.COV2.S vaccination. The TCR-sequenced set comprised about 32 samples: approximately 19 Ad26.COV2.S vaccine recipients, 5 placebo recipients and 8 SARS-CoV-2 convalescent individuals. Trial participants were randomized into five groups of five: low-dose or high-dose Ad26.COV2.S given once or twice, or placebo on both occasions. Throughout the experiments and outcome assessment, investigators stayed blinded to trial group allocation. On the study overall, not on this receptor specifically: Comparing responses between vaccine doses or regimens was not something the study was powered to do. The authors noted that total T cell responses may have been underestimated by the TCR breadth and depth analyses. Spike-specific TCR breadth was higher in Ad26.COV2.S recipients than in placebo recipients (P = 0.0014). Vaccine and placebo recipients had comparable non-spike TCR breadth, which fits with the vaccine containing only spike. After vaccination, substantial breadth of spike-specific CD8+ and CD4+ T cell responses was reported.

The immunoSEQ Assay was used to sequence TCRbeta CDR3 regions. After extraction, genomic DNA underwent amplification by bias-controlled multiplex PCR, followed by high-throughput sequencing. Turning to the authors' computational methods: To quantify the absolute abundance of every unique TCRbeta CDR3 region, sequences were collapsed and filtered. T cell fraction was estimated by normalization of TCRbeta template counts to usable DNA, with usable DNA being measured through amplification of reference genes present in all nucleated cells. Repertoire TCRs were annotated as SARS-CoV-2-specific by exact matching of V gene, CDR3 amino acid sequence and J gene to a known reactive TCR set. The reference SARS-CoV-2 TCR set was derived from MIRA and filtered for enrichment in COVID-19-positive ImmuneCODE repertoires, a step that removed public or cross-reactive TCRs. Drawing on the MIRA antigens, annotated TCRs were analysed further at the level of specific ORF or position within ORF. Breadth was defined as annotated unique rearrangements over total unique productive rearrangements; depth was the summed frequency of those rearrangements. Two-sided Wilcoxon rank-sum tests were used to compare TCR breadth between groups. The clones in this table, taken by TCRdb from immuneACCESS, are in-frame only. Not every clone is retained; where verified, under half of the shortfall comes from an unresolved V gene, and the cause of the rest is unknown. V, J and clone size derive from that table, while D and trimming were established from the DNA sequence. A total of hundreds of thousands of clones appear in this sample, less than 90% of them only once. The ten top clones hold approximately 5.9% of the sample.

Including cysteine and phenylalanine, the CDR3 has 14 amino acids. CDR3 DNA only is kept here, 42 bases in frame from base 1. Relative to germline, V is 3 bases shorter and J is 2 bases shorter, with 11 bases between their ends. The germline V gene specifies MNHEY as CDR1 and SVGEGT as CDR2. This clonotype was sampled from a person aged 18 to 59 who received the Ad26.COV2.S COVID-19 vaccine or a placebo. This specimen was peripheral blood, taken in a trial of Ad26.COV2.S vaccine versus placebo. This sequence uses TRBV6-2 or TRBV6-3 and TRBJ2-7, with the D gene too uncertain to name. CDR3 region: CASSYSRGPYEQYF. The base sequence is TGTGCCAGCAGTTATTCCCGAGGTCCCTACGAGCAGTACTTC.